Below, one T cell receptor beta chain is given with its context. The CDR3 length is 10 residues. V shed 10 bases and J shed 5 bases, with 7 bases lying between them. The V gene's germline CDR1 is MGHDK and CDR2 SYGVNS. This sample stems from a study of CD8 T cells in Susac syndrome. The RNA, roughly 0.45 to 1 ug, was put through reverse transcription using random hexamers. TCRdb itself ran the immunoSEQ multiplex PCR reads through MiXCR, one entry per CDR3 protein. The sample shows 120,000 or so distinct CDR3 sequences, about 93% of them seen only once. The chain joins TRBV25-1 to TRBJ2-3; D not resolved. The source material was CD8+ T cells from PBMCs. This sequence originates from a human donor with Susac syndrome. This CDR3 reads CATVEDTQYF. The CDR3 coding sequence is TGTGCCACCGTAGAAGATACGCAGTATTTT.